Presented here are 10 T cell receptor beta chains from one specimen sequenced in a study of cytomegalovirus exposure and HLA in healthy donors. The PCR used 60 Vbeta and 13 Jbeta primers. Using immunoSEQ multiplex PCR, the repertoire was profiled, and TCRdb retains in-frame clones only, with some absent. The sample carries approximately 220,000 clones, 76% recorded once. The sample consisted of PBMCs. These receptors all come from a man aged 18 to 30 in good health and CMV-seronegative.

This chain uses TRBV7-9 with TRBJ2-7; possible D gene TRBD2, 5 bases. Germline V gene lookup returns CDR1 SEHNR and CDR2 FQNEAQ (reference sequence). The CDR3 is 14 residues long. Trimming shortened V by 5 bases and J by 2 bases, and 13 bases separated the two germline ends. CDR3 nucleotides: TGTGCCAGCAGCCTGACGACTAATCCCTACGAGCAGTACTTC. Protein product: CASSLTTNPYEQYF.

The V call is TRBV2, the J call TRBJ2-1, with D possibly being TRBD2 (6 bases). CDR3 length equals 14 residues. The V end lost 10 bases, the J end lost 2 bases, and 15 bases lay between the germline ends. Germline V gene data show CDR1 as SNHLY and CDR2 as FYNNEI. CDR3 region: CANALDYTYNEQFF. CDR3 coding DNA: TGTGCCAACGCCCTGGACTACACCTACAATGAGCAGTTCTTC.

The chain employs TRBV5-1 and TRBJ2-7; 10 nucleotides align to TRBD2. V lost 0 bases, J lost 5 bases, and 8 bases stayed unmatched. The CDR3 length is 16 residues. Looked up from germline, CDR1 is SGHRS and CDR2 is YFSETQ. CDR3 loop: CASSLGLAGELDEQYF. The DNA of the CDR3 is TGCGCCAGCAGCTTGGGTCTAGCGGGAGAACTGGACGAGCAGTACTTC.

This clone was seen only once. The chain combines TRBV2 with TRBJ2-1, with TRBD1 matching over 12 bases. With V trimmed by 6 bases and J by 7 bases, 7 bases remained unmatched. The CDR3 consists of 15 residues. Germline V gene lookup returns CDR1 SNHLY and CDR2 FYNNEI. This chain's CDR3 is CASRAGTGGLNEQFF. The CDR3 region has the DNA TGTGCCAGCAGAGCCGGGACAGGGGGCTTGAATGAGCAGTTCTTC.

A word on this clone: A read error may produce the germline difference seen at one junction end. This chain uses TRBV7-6 with TRBJ2-1; a weak D match, TRBD2 (6 bases). CDR1 is SGHVS, CDR2 FNYEAQ, per germline. The length of the CDR3 is 15 residues. CDR3 in DNA: TGTGCCAGCAGTTTAGGCCTTAGCGGCTACAATGAGCAGTTCTTC. Amino acids: CASSLGLSGYNEQFF.

The chain carries TRBV15 and TRBJ1-2; D is unresolved. Germline V CDR1 and CDR2: LNHNV, YYDKDF (reference sequence). This CDR3 region has 14 residues. V was pared by 2 bases and J by 6 bases, with 13 bases between. The CDR3: CATSRMWTGDGYTF. The CDR3 DNA is TGTGCCACCAGCAGAATGTGGACCGGGGATGGCTACACCTTC.

This chain uses TRBV27 with TRBJ1-6; 8 bases map to TRBD1. The CDR3 is 14 residues long. Germline loops: CDR1 MNHEY, CDR2 SMNVEV (reference sequence). V gave up 5 bases and J gave up 9 bases; unmatched junction bases: 6. The CDR3 loop reads CASSPGQGGSPLHF. The DNA of the CDR3 is TGTGCCAGCAGTCCAGGACAGGGAGGTTCACCCCTCCACTTT.

V gene TRBV5-4 combines with J gene TRBJ2-7; maybe TRBD1 (6 bases). CDR3 length: 14 residues. Germline V CDR1 and CDR2: SGHNT, YYREEE (reference sequence). Trimming stripped 2 bases from V and 2 bases from J, with 11 bases between. The CDR3 bases are TGTGCCAGCAGCTTCCGGGACAACCCCTACGAGCAGTACTTC. Protein: CASSFRDNPYEQYF.

The rearrangement uses TRBV28 and TRBJ1-2, with TRBD1 identical over 7 bases. The V gene end was trimmed by 3 bases and the J gene end by 3 bases; junction bases not matched to a gene: 1. CDR3 size: 13 residues. CDR1 is MDHEN and CDR2 is SYDVKM in the germline V gene. This CDR3 is CASSFRGDYGYTF. The CDR3 DNA is TGTGCCAGCAGTTTCAGGGGGGACTATGGCTACACCTTC.

CDR3 nucleotide sequence: TGTGCCAGCAGTGAAGCGTTAGCGGGAGGGTCCGGGGAGCTGTTTTTT. It encodes CASSEALAGGSGELFF. The V gene is TRBV6-1, the J gene TRBJ2-2, with TRBD2 matching 11 bases. The V gene end was trimmed by 0 bases and the J gene end by 6 bases; junction bases not matched to a gene: 3. Germline lookup yields CDR1 MNHNS and CDR2 SASEGT. CDR3 size: 16 residues.